This TCR beta chain was found in a study of blood T cell repertoires in COVID-19. Overall study context: There were acute and convalescent COVID-19 samples, and they came from the United States, Italy and Spain. The cDNA or gDNA used as material had been derived from T cells, B-cell-depleted T cells, or PBMCs.

Methods used by the authors: The authors estimated nucleated cell counts from reference gene primer amplification. Sequenced by immunoSEQ multiplex PCR; TCRdb stores in-frame clones only, minus some. V, J and clone size derive from that table, while D and trimming were established from the DNA sequence. The table includes under 450,000 clones, around 86% detected once. V was shortened by 3 bases and J by 3 bases, with 13 bases between the two germline ends. The CDR3 loop spans 14 amino acids. CDR1 and CDR2 (germline): SGHNT, YYREEE (reference sequence). The V call is TRBV5-4, the J call TRBJ2-7; D is possibly TRBD2 (6 bases). Material: PBMCs or T cells enriched from blood (not recorded which). The clonotype originates from a woman between 50 and 59 years old who had recovered from COVID-19. The CDR3 region is CASSSPGGFYEQYF. The DNA for the CDR3 is TGTGCCAGCAGCTCCCCCGGGGGATTCTACGAGCAGTACTTC.